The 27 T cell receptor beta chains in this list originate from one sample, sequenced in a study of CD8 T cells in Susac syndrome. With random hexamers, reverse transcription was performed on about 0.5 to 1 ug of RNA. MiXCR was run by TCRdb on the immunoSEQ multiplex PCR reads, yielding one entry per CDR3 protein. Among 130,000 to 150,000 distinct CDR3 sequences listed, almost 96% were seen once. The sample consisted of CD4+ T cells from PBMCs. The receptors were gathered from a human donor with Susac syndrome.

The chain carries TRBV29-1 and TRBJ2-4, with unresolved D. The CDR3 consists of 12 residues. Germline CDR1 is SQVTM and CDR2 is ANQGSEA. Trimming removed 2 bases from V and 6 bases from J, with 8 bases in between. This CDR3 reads CSVETAPNIQYF. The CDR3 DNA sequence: TGCAGCGTTGAAACAGCCCCAAACATTCAGTACTTC. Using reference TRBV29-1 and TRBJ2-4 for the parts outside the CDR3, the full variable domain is SAVISQKPSRDICQRGTSLTIQCQVDSQVTMMFWYRQQPGQSLTLIATANQGSEATYESGFVIDKFPISRPNLTFSTLTVSNMSPEDSSIYLCSVETAPNIQYFGAGTRLSVL.

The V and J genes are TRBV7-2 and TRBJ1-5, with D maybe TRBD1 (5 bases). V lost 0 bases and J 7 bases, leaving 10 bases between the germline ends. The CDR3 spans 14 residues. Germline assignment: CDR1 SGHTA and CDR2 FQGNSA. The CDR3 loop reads CASSLAGKGQPQHF. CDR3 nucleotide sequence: TGTGCCAGCAGCTTAGCAGGGAAGGGGCAGCCCCAGCATTTT.

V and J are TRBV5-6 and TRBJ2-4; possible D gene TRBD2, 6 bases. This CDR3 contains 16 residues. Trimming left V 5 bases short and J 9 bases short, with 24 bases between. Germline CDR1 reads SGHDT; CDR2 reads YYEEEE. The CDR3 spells CASRGLKRAESGIQYF. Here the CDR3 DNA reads TGTGCCAGCAGAGGGCTCAAGCGGGCCGAGTCGGGCATTCAGTACTTC.

The CDR3 loop is CSAKPGGAFQNQPQHF. In DNA, the CDR3 is TGCAGTGCAAAACCAGGGGGCGCCTTCCAAAATCAGCCCCAGCATTTT. The chain carries TRBV20-1 and TRBJ1-5; TRBD1 aligns across 8 bases. This CDR3 spans 16 amino acids. J lost 4 bases, V lost 6 bases, and 14 bases had no gene match. In germline, CDR1 is DFQATT, CDR2 SNEGSKA (reference sequence).

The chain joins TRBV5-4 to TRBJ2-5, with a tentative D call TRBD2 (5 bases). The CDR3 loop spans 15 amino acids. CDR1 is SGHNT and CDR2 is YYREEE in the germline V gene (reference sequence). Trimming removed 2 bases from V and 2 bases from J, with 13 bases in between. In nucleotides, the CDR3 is TGTGCCAGCAGCTTTGAGTCTAGCCTACAAGAGACCCAGTACTTC. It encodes CASSFESSLQETQYF.

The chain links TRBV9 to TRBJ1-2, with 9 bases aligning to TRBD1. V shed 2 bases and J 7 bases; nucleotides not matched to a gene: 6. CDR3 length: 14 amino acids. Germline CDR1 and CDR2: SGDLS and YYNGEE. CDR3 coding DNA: TGTGCCAGCAGCGTCATCGGACAGGGGAGTGGCTACACCTTC. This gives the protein CASSVIGQGSGYTF. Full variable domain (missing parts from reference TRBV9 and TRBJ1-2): DSGVTQTPKHLITATGQRVTLRCSPRSGDLSVYWYQQSLDQGLQFLIQYYNGEERAKGNILERFSAQQFPDLHSELNLSSLELGDSALYFCASSVIGQGSGYTFGSGTRLTVV.

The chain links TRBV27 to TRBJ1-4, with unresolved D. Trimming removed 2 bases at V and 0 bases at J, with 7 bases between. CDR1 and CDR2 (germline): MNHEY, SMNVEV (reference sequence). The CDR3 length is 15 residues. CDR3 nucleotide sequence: TGTGCCAGCAGTTTACGGAGCGCAACTAATGAAAAACTGTTTTTT. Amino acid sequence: CASSLRSATNEKLFF.

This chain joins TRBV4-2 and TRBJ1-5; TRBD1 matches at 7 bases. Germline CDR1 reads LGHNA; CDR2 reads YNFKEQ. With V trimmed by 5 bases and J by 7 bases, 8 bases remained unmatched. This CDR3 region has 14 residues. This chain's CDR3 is CASSFRQGEQPQHF. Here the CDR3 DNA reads TGTGCCAGCAGCTTCCGACAGGGAGAGCAGCCCCAGCATTTT.

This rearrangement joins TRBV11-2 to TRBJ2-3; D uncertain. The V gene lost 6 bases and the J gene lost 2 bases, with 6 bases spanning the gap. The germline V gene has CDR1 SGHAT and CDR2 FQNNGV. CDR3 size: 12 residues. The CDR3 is CASSYDTDTQYF. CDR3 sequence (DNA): TGTGCCAGCAGTTATGACACAGATACGCAGTATTTT.

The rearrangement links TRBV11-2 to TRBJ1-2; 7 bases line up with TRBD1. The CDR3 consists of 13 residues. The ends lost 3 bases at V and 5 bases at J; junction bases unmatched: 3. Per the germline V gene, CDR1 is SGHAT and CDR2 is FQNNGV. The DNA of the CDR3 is TGTGCCAGCAGCTTGGGACAGAGTTATGGCTACACCTTC. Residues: CASSLGQSYGYTF.

Here the CDR3 reads CSVADTDTQYF. The CDR3 nucleotides are TGCAGCGTTGCGGACACAGATACGCAGTATTTT. This chain joins TRBV29-1 and TRBJ2-3; D is uncertain. Trimming pared 4 bases from V and 2 bases from J, leaving 4 bases between. The germline gives CDR1 SQVTM, CDR2 ANQGSEA. This CDR3 has 11 residues.

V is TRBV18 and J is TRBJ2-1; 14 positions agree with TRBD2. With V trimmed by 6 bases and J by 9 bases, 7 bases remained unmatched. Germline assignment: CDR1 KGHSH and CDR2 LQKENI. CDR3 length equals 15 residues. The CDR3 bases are TGTGCCAGCTCCTTGGGACTAGCGGGGGAAGGTGAGCAGTTCTTC. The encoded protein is CASSLGLAGEGEQFF.

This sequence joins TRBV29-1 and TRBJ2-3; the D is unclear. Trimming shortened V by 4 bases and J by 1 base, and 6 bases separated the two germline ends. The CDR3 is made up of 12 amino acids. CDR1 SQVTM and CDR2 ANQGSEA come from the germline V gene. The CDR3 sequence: CSVGQGTDTQYF. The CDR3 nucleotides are TGCAGCGTTGGGCAGGGCACAGATACGCAGTATTTT.

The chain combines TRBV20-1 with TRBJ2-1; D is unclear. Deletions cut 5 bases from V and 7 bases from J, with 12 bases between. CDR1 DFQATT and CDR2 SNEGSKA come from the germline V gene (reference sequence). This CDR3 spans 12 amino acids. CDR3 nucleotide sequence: TGCAGTGCTCATCAGGCCCCGAATGAGCAGTTCTTC. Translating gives CSAHQAPNEQFF.

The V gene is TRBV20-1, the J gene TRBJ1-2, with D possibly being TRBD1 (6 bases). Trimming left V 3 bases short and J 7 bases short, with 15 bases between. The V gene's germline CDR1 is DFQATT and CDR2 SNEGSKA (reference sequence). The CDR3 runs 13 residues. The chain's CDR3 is CSASDGGAVGYTF. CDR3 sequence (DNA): TGCAGTGCTAGCGACGGGGGCGCGGTTGGCTACACCTTC.

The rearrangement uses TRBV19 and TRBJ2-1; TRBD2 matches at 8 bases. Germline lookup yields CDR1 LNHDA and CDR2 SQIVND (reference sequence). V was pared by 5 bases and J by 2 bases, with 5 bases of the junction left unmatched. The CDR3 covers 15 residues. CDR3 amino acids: CASSFSGGPYNEQFF. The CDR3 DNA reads TGTGCCAGTAGTTTCAGCGGGGGCCCCTACAATGAGCAGTTCTTC.

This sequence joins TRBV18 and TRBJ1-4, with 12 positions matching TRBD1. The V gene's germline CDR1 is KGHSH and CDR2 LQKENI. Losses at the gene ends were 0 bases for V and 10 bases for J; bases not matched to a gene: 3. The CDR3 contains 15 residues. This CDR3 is CASSPPGTGGGKLFF. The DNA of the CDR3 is TGTGCCAGCTCACCACCGGGGACAGGGGGCGGAAAACTGTTTTTT.

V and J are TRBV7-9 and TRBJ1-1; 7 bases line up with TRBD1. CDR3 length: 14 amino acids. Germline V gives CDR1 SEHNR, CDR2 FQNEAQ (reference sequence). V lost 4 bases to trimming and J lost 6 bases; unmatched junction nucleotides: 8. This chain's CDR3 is CASSSRQGGAEAFF. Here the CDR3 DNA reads TGTGCCAGCAGCTCCCGACAGGGAGGGGCTGAAGCTTTCTTT.

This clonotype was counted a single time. In nucleotides, the CDR3 is TGTGCCAGCAGCCTAAATAGCCGGCAGGGGGCTCCCGGTTCTAACTATGGCTACACCTTC. This encodes CASSLNSRQGAPGSNYGYTF. The chain links TRBV7-3 to TRBJ1-2; the match to TRBD1 covers 8 bases. This CDR3 has 20 amino acids. V gave up 5 bases and J gave up 0 bases; unmatched junction bases: 20. Germline assignment: CDR1 SGHTA and CDR2 FQGTGA. Filled out from reference TRBV7-3 and TRBJ1-2, the complete variable domain reads GAGVSQTPSNKVTEKGKYVELRCDPISGHTALYWYRQSLGQGPEFLIYFQGTGAADDSGLPNDRFFAVRPEGSVSTLKIQRTERGDSAVYLCASSLNSRQGAPGSNYGYTFGSGTRLTVV.

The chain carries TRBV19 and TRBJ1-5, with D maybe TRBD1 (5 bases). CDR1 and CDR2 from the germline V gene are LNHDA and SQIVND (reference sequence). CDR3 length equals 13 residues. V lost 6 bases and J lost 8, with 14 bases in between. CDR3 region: CASSMEGDKPQHF. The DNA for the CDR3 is TGTGCCAGTAGCATGGAAGGGGATAAGCCCCAGCATTTT. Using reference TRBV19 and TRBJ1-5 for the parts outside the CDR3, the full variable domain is DGGITQSPKYLFRKEGQNVTLSCEQNLNHDAMYWYRQDPGQGLRLIYYSQIVNDFQKGDIAEGYSVSREKKESFPLTVTSAQKNPTAFYLCASSMEGDKPQHFGDGTRLSIL.

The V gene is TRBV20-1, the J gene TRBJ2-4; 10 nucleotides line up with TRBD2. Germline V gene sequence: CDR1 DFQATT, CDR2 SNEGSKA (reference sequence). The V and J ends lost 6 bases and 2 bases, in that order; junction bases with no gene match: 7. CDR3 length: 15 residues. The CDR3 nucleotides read TGCAGTGCCTCGAGCGGGGGGGTCCCCAAAAACATTCAGTACTTC. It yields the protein CSASSGGVPKNIQYF.

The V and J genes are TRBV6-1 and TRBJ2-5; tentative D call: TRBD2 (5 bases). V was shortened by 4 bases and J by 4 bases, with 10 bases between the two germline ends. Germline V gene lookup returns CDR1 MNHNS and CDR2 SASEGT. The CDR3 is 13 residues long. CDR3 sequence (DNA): TGTGCCAGCAGTGGGTCCGGGGTAGAGACCCAGTACTTC. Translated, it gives CASSGSGVETQYF.

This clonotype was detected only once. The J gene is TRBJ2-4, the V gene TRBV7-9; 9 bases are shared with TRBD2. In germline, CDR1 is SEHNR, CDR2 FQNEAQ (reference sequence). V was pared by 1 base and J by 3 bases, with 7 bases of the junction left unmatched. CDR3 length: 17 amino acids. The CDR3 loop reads CASSLVAGVEGKNIQYF. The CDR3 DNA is TGTGCCAGCAGCTTAGTAGCGGGAGTAGAAGGCAAAAACATTCAGTACTTC. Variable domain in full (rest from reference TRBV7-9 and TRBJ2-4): DTGVSQNPRHKITKRGQNVTFRCDPISEHNRLYWYRQTLGQGPEFLTYFQNEAQLEKSRLLSDRFSAERPKGSFSTLEIQRTEQGDSAMYLCASSLVAGVEGKNIQYFGAGTRLSVL.

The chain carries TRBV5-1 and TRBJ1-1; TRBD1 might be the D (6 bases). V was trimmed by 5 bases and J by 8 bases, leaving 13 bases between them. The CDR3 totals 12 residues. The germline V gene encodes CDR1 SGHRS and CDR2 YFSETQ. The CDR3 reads CASSTGIGEAFF. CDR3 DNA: TGCGCCAGCAGTACAGGGATCGGCGAAGCTTTCTTT.

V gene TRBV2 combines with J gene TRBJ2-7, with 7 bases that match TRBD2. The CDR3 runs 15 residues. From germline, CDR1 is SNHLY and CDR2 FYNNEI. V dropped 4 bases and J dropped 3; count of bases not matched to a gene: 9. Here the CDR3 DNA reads TGTGCCAGCAGTGTGGGAGGGGAGTGGGGCTACGAGCAGTACTTC. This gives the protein CASSVGGEWGYEQYF.

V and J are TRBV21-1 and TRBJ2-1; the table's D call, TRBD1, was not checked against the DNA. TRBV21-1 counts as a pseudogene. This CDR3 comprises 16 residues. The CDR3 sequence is CASTRTGWRLANEQFF. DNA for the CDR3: TGTGCCAGCACCCGGACAGGGTGGCGATTGGCCAATGAGCAGTTCTTC.

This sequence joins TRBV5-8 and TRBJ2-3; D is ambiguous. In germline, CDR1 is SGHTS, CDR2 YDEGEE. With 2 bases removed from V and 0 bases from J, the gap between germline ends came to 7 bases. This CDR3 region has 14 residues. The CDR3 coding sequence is TGTGCCAGCAGCTTACAGCCTAGCACAGATACGCAGTATTTT. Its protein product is CASSLQPSTDTQYF.